Detailed here is one T cell receptor (beta chain). Sequencing was performed with immunoSEQ multiplex PCR; in TCRdb, only in-frame clones are kept and a portion is missing. Among about 100,000 clones listed, about 90% were seen once. The CDR3 consists of 15 residues. Trimming stripped 6 bases from V and 1 base from J, with 12 bases between. Germline V lookup: CDR1 MNHNY, CDR2 SVGAGI (reference sequence). This record comes from a study of T cell changes during pregnancy in multiple sclerosis. Specimen: peripheral blood, collected after pregnancy. J is TRBJ2-2 and V is TRBV6-6; TRBD1 might be the D (7 bases). The sequence derives from a female donor with multiple sclerosis, enrolled in a pregnancy study. The chain's CDR3 is CASRPGGRNTGELFF. The DNA of the CDR3 is TGTGCCAGCAGGCCAGGGGGGAGGAACACCGGGGAGCTGTTTTTT.